These 27 T cell receptor beta chains were all obtained from the same sample, sequenced in a study of early T cells in non-severe SARS-CoV-2 infection. TCRdb re-analysed the 5' RACE reads in MiXCR, keeping a single row per CDR3 protein. The sample includes tens of thousands of distinct CDR3 sequences, roughly 8.7% seen only once; the top ten take almost 4%. Sequencing was performed on whole blood, taken at baseline. All receptors come from an adult who was a healthcare worker with PCR-confirmed SARS-CoV-2 infection or an uninfected control (not recorded which).

This clonotype appeared many times. The rearrangement joins TRBV5-4 to TRBJ2-2; TRBD1 or TRBD2 may be the D gene (5 bases each). CDR3 length equals 15 residues. The V end lost 3 bases, the J end lost 5 bases, and 14 bases lay between the germline ends. Germline V CDR1 and CDR2: SGHNT, YYREEE (reference sequence). CDR3 sequence reads: CASSSRGRLTGELFF. In DNA, the CDR3 is TGTGCCAGCAGCTCCCGGGGACGGCTAACCGGGGAGCTGTTTTTT.

The sample holds many counts of this clonotype. This chain uses TRBV10-3 with TRBJ2-1; TRBD1 matches at 10 bases. This CDR3 region has 16 residues. Germline V gene sequence: CDR1 ENHRY, CDR2 SYGVKD. J lost 4 bases, V lost 3 bases, and 6 bases had no gene match. Here the CDR3 reads CAISDSDRGLYNEQFF. The CDR3 region has the DNA TGTGCCATCAGTGACTCCGACAGGGGGCTTTACAATGAGCAGTTCTTC.

In its sample, this clonotype was seen a few times. The genes are TRBV7-3 and TRBJ2-2, with a weak D call TRBD2 (5 bases). Per the germline V gene, CDR1 is SGHTA and CDR2 is FQGTGA. The CDR3 length is 15 residues. The V end lost 8 bases, the J end lost 3 bases, and 16 bases lay between the germline ends. CDR3 bases: TGTGCCAGCCGAAGAACCAGCGGACACACCGGGGAGCTGTTTTTT. Its protein is CASRRTSGHTGELFF.

This chain connects TRBV10-3 to TRBJ2-2; 7 bases agree with TRBD1. CDR1 is ENHRY, CDR2 SYGVKD, per germline. After removal of 10 bases from V and 0 bases from J, the junction contained 5 bases not matched to a gene. The CDR3 is 14 residues long. CDR3 DNA sequence: TGTGCCACACGGGACAGTTCGAACACCGGGGAGCTGTTTTTT. Amino acids: CATRDSSNTGELFF.

This chain joins TRBV6-5 and TRBJ1-1; D gene ambiguous. V lost 2 bases to trimming and J lost 4 bases, with 11 bases between them. The V gene's germline CDR1 is MNHEY and CDR2 SVGAGI. The CDR3 runs to 14 residues. CDR3 DNA: TGTGCCAGCAGTTACGGTGGCCCTCGCACTGAAGCTTTCTTT. It encodes CASSYGGPRTEAFF.

This clonotype was detected only a few times. The chain links TRBV18 to TRBJ2-7; TRBD2 matches 9 bases. In germline, CDR1 is KGHSH, CDR2 LQKENI. V was clipped by 5 bases and J by 0 bases; unmatched bases: 8. CDR3 length: 16 residues. The CDR3 is CASSGSYSGSSYEQYF. CDR3 sequence (DNA): TGTGCCAGCTCAGGTTCGTATAGCGGGAGCTCCTACGAGCAGTACTTC. The variable domain in full, with the rest retrieved from reference TRBV18 and TRBJ2-7, is NAGVMQNPRHLVRRRGQEARLRCSPMKGHSHVYWYRQLPEEGLKFMVYLQKENIIDESGMPKERFSAEFPKEGPSILRIQQVVRGDSAAYFCASSGSYSGSSYEQYFGPGTRLTVT.

This clonotype was seen only a few times. The CDR3 nucleotides are TGTGCCAGCAGCCGGGCTAGCGGGTTGAGCTCCTACGAGCAGTACTTC. Its translation: CASSRASGLSSYEQYF. The chain recombines TRBV11-2 with TRBJ2-7, with 8 bases lining up with TRBD2. Germline loops: CDR1 SGHAT, CDR2 FQNNGV. This CDR3 comprises 16 residues. Unmatched junction bases numbered 9, after V lost 5 bases and J lost 0 bases. The whole variable domain, filled in from reference TRBV11-2 and TRBJ2-7, reads EAGVAQSPRYKIIEKRQSVAFWCNPISGHATLYWYQQILGQGPKLLIQFQNNGVVDDSQLPKDRFSAERLKGVDSTLKIQPAKLEDSAVYLCASSRASGLSSYEQYFGPGTRLTVT.

This clonotype was observed a few times. The chain combines TRBV2 with TRBJ2-4, with D maybe TRBD2 (5 bases). V was cut by 7 bases and J by 4 bases, with 14 bases left in between. Germline V gives CDR1 SNHLY, CDR2 FYNNEI. This CDR3 has 14 residues. CDR3 nucleotides: TGTGCCAGCAATTTACAGACTAATAAAAACATTCAGTACTTC. Encoded protein: CASNLQTNKNIQYF. The whole variable domain, filled in from reference TRBV2 and TRBJ2-4, reads EPEVTQTPSHQVTQMGQEVILRCVPISNHLYFYWYRQILGQKVEFLVSFYNNEISEKSEIFDDQFSVERPDGSNFTLKIRSTKLEDSAMYFCASNLQTNKNIQYFGAGTRLSVL.

There are many counts of this clonotype. The chain is built from TRBV7-9 and TRBJ2-1; D may be TRBD1 (5 bases). Per the germline V gene, CDR1 is SEHNR and CDR2 is FQNEAQ (reference sequence). Trimming pared 1 base from V and 8 bases from J, leaving 15 bases between. CDR3 length: 15 residues. CDR3 DNA sequence: TGTGCCAGCAGCTTAGTAGACGGCAGGGCGTATGAGCAGTTCTTC. Translating gives CASSLVDGRAYEQFF.

This clonotype was seen a few times. The V and J genes are TRBV2 and TRBJ2-7, with a weak D call TRBD2 (5 bases). This CDR3 comprises 16 residues. The V and J ends lost 6 bases and 7 bases respectively, with 25 bases between them. The germline V gene encodes CDR1 SNHLY and CDR2 FYNNEI. The CDR3 here is CASSFPGGLSPREQYF. The CDR3 coding sequence is TGTGCCAGCAGCTTCCCGGGCGGACTTTCCCCCCGGGAGCAGTACTTC.

This clonotype came up many times. The J gene is TRBJ1-1, the V gene TRBV7-9; TRBD1 aligns across 7 bases. The trim removed 5 bases at V and 5 bases at J, leaving 8 bases unmatched. The germline V gene encodes CDR1 SEHNR and CDR2 FQNEAQ (reference sequence). The CDR3 is made up of 14 amino acids. The CDR3 region is CASSAQQGTTEAFF. The CDR3 DNA sequence: TGTGCCAGCAGCGCCCAACAGGGGACTACTGAAGCTTTCTTT. Full variable domain (outside the CDR3, taken from reference TRBV7-9 and TRBJ1-1): DTGVSQNPRHKITKRGQNVTFRCDPISEHNRLYWYRQTLGQGPEFLTYFQNEAQLEKSRLLSDRFSAERPKGSFSTLEIQRTEQGDSAMYLCASSAQQGTTEAFFGQGTRLTVV.

The chain links TRBV20-1 to TRBJ2-1; no clear D. Trimming cost V 0 bases and J 6 bases, with 15 bases left between them. Per the germline V gene, CDR1 is DFQATT and CDR2 is SNEGSKA (reference sequence). This CDR3 is built from 15 residues. This chain's CDR3 is CSARDDADPINEQFF. CDR3 coding DNA: TGCAGTGCTAGAGATGACGCGGATCCAATCAATGAGCAGTTCTTC.

This clonotype was recorded many times. The chain is built from TRBV29-1 and TRBJ2-3, with 9 bases that match TRBD1. Per germline, CDR1 SQVTM and CDR2 ANQGSEA. Trimming removed 7 bases from V and 3 bases from J; junction bases left unmatched: 11. There are 15 residues in the CDR3. For the CDR3, the DNA is TGCAGCGCCCGCTGGGACAGGGAAGTGACAGATACGCAGTATTTT. Translated, it gives CSARWDREVTDTQYF.

This clonotype was detected many times. The gene calls are TRBV11-2 and TRBJ1-5; D gene uncertain. Germline CDR1 and CDR2: SGHAT and FQNNGV. The CDR3 extends over 13 amino acids. The germline V and J ends were trimmed by 1 base and 4 bases, with 5 bases remaining between them. The CDR3: CASSLGENQPQHF. The CDR3 DNA reads as TGTGCCAGCAGCTTAGGAGAGAATCAGCCCCAGCATTTT.

In its sample, this clonotype was seen a few times. The chain's CDR3 is CASSHYSDTQYF. CDR3 coding DNA: TGTGCCAGCTCACATTATAGCGATACGCAGTATTTT. This chain connects TRBV18 to TRBJ2-3; D not certain. The germline gives CDR1 KGHSH, CDR2 LQKENI. With 4 bases removed from V and 6 bases from J, the gap between germline ends came to 8 bases. The CDR3 is made up of 12 amino acids.

The sample holds many counts of this clonotype. The chain uses TRBV5-1 and TRBJ2-1; D gene unclear. The CDR3 has 15 residues. Germline V gene lookup returns CDR1 SGHRS and CDR2 YFSETQ. Between the trimmed V and J ends, which lost 0 bases and 3 bases, there was a span of 10 bases. The CDR3 region has the DNA TGCGCCAGCAGCTTGGAAGGGTTTCTCTACAATGAGCAGTTCTTC. Translation gives CASSLEGFLYNEQFF.

This clonotype occurred a few times. The chain uses TRBV11-2 and TRBJ2-6, with D maybe TRBD1 (5 bases). V lost 1 base, J lost 2 bases, and 15 bases lay in between. Germline values: CDR1 SGHAT, CDR2 FQNNGV. The CDR3 extends over 18 amino acids. DNA of the CDR3: TGTGCCAGCAGCTTAGGACCCCCCCAGGGAACTGGGGCCAACGTCCTGACTTTC. Amino acids: CASSLGPPQGTGANVLTF.

This clonotype was counted between two and nine times. The rearrangement joins TRBV12-3 or TRBV12-4 to TRBJ2-3; 7 bases agree with TRBD2. The CDR3 has 15 amino acids. The trim removed 4 bases at V and 3 bases at J, leaving 7 bases unmatched. The chain's CDR3 is CASSSLLAETDTQYF. The CDR3 coding sequence is TGTGCCAGCAGTTCACTCCTAGCGGAGACAGATACGCAGTATTTT.

This clonotype was found many times. The V call is TRBV20-1, the J call TRBJ2-3; tentatively, D is TRBD2 (7 bases). Trimming shortened V by 3 bases and J by 3 bases, and 13 bases separated the two germline ends. CDR1 is DFQATT, CDR2 SNEGSKA, per germline (reference sequence). The CDR3 consists of 14 residues. DNA of the CDR3: TGCAGTGCTAGGGGGGGGCTAGCGACAGATACGCAGTATTTT. Translating it yields CSARGGLATDTQYF.

This clonotype was found many times. The chain carries TRBV7-9 and TRBJ2-1; D is undetermined. Germline V gene lookup returns CDR1 SEHNR and CDR2 FQNEAQ (reference sequence). Trimming removed 6 bases from V and 3 bases from J, with 3 bases in between. The CDR3 is made up of 11 amino acids. CDR3 DNA sequence: TGTGCCAGCAGGGACTACAATGAGCAGTTCTTC. Protein: CASRDYNEQFF.

V is TRBV14 and J is TRBJ2-7; D gene ambiguous. The germline V gene has CDR1 SGHDN and CDR2 FVKESK. The CDR3 runs to 13 residues. V was cut by 2 bases and J by 6 bases, with 11 bases left in between. CDR3 amino acids: CASSQLRAREQYF. The CDR3 region has the DNA TGTGCCAGCAGCCAACTTCGGGCCCGCGAGCAGTACTTC. Full variable domain (rest looked up from reference TRBV14 and TRBJ2-7): EAGVTQFPSHSVIEKGQTVTLRCDPISGHDNLYWYRRVMGKEIKFLLHFVKESKQDESGMPNNRFLAERTGGTYSTLKVQPAELEDSGVYFCASSQLRAREQYFGPGTRLTVT.

This clonotype was observed a few times. CDR3 residues: CASSMAGQGALSGGNQPQHF. The DNA of the CDR3 is TGTGCCAGTAGTATGGCGGGACAGGGGGCGCTTAGCGGTGGCAATCAGCCCCAGCATTTT. This chain joins TRBV19 and TRBJ1-5; TRBD1 aligns across 12 bases. Germline CDR1 reads LNHDA; CDR2 reads SQIVND (reference sequence). There are 20 residues in the CDR3. Losses at the gene ends were 3 bases for V and 2 bases for J; bases not matched to a gene: 14.

This clonotype occurred a few times. The CDR3 sequence is CASSEIGGQDTGELFF. Here the CDR3 DNA reads TGCGCCAGCAGTGAGATCGGGGGGCAGGACACCGGGGAGCTGTTTTTT. The chain links TRBV10-1 to TRBJ2-2, with D tentatively TRBD2 (7 bases). The CDR3 length is 16 residues. Germline-derived CDR1 and CDR2 are WNHNN and SYGVQD (reference sequence). Trimming cost V 2 bases and J 3 bases, with 13 bases left between them.

This clonotype appeared a few times. The genes are TRBV5-1 and TRBJ2-3, with 15 bases aligning to TRBD2. CDR1 is SGHRS and CDR2 is YFSETQ in the germline V gene. V trimming: 0 bases; J trimming: 5 bases; junction bases outside the gene matches: 7. The CDR3 runs 18 residues. This chain's CDR3 is CASSLARTSGGAGDTQYF. The CDR3 nucleotides read TGCGCCAGCAGCTTGGCCAGGACTAGCGGGGGGGCCGGAGATACGCAGTATTTT.

The chain is built from TRBV21-1 and TRBJ2-1; TRBD2 is the table's D call and was not checked against the DNA. TRBV21-1 is a pseudogene. CDR3 size: 14 residues. The chain's CDR3 is CASSKLAGGYEQFF. CDR3 in DNA: TGTGCCAGCAGCAAACTAGCGGGAGGGTATGAGCAGTTCTTC.

This clonotype was detected ten times or more. The V and J genes are TRBV5-4 and TRBJ2-3, with 10 bases lining up with TRBD2. Looked up from germline, CDR1 is SGHNT and CDR2 is YYREEE (reference sequence). V was clipped by 0 bases and J by 5 bases; unmatched bases: 3. There are 15 residues in the CDR3. This CDR3 is CASSLGLAGQDTQYF. The DNA for the CDR3 is TGTGCCAGCAGCTTGGGACTAGCGGGCCAAGATACGCAGTATTTT.

This clonotype was seen a handful of times. The chain has TRBV24-1 and TRBJ2-1, with 10 bases lining up with TRBD2. The V and J ends lost 3 bases and 10 bases, in that order; junction bases with no gene match: 5. The CDR3 covers 14 residues. Germline V gene data show CDR1 as KGHDR and CDR2 as SFDVKD. CDR3 coding DNA: TGTGCCACCAGTGATCGGACTAGCGGCCAAGAGCAGTTCTTC. As protein: CATSDRTSGQEQFF.